This T cell receptor beta chain was observed in a study of cytomegalovirus exposure and HLA in healthy donors. The repertoire was sequenced with immunoSEQ multiplex PCR; TCRdb's copy has only in-frame clones and lacks some. The table includes 85,000 to 120,000 clones, about 95% detected once. Germline lookup yields CDR1 LGHNA and CDR2 YNFKEQ. This CDR3 is built from 17 residues. With V trimmed by 0 bases and J by 5 bases, 10 bases remained unmatched. Notes on this clone: What it recognizes is unknown.

General study findings and limits: High specificity and sensitivity for cytomegalovirus status were reported for the classifier. In vitro data verified three CMV-associated chains as specific for CMV antigens. The majority of TCR sequences were rare, yet some public TCRs appeared in many donors. The listing of 150 to 200 TCR beta chains classed them as cytomegalovirus-associated.

This sequence joins TRBV4-2 and TRBJ2-5; 9 bases are shared with TRBD1. The origin of this receptor is a woman in her late teens or twenties in good health and CMV-seronegative. Sequencing was performed on PBMCs. The CDR3 reads CASSQEGVGQGGETQYF. In DNA, the CDR3 is TGTGCCAGCAGCCAAGAAGGGGTGGGACAGGGTGGTGAGACCCAGTACTTC.